The clone carrying this T cell receptor beta chain has a handful of counts. The sample's time point: newly diagnosed GD, antithyroid drugs for less than 3 months. RNA extracted from PBMCs served as the sequencing template. Graves' disease was diagnosed by American Thyroid Association guidelines. The sample belongs to a study of regulatory T cells in long-lasting Graves disease. Arm-PCR of CDR3 regions and iRepertoire HTBI primers were used to build TCR beta libraries. MiXCR, run by TCRdb on the multiplex PCR reads, gives a single entry per CDR3 protein. The profile shows approximately 210,000 distinct CDR3 sequences, around 16% of them singletons. The sequence came from a female donor with Graves disease. This specimen consisted of peripheral blood mononuclear cells (PBMCs), obtained at new diagnosis, from a patient treated with antithyroid drugs.

CDR3 loop: CAVGGLSYVEQYF. The CDR3 coding sequence is TGTGCAGTCGGGGGACTAAGTTACGTCGAGCAGTACTTC. V gene TRBV5-4 combines with J gene TRBJ2-7, with 7 bases fitting TRBD2. CDR1 SGHNT and CDR2 YYREEE come from the germline V gene (reference sequence). The CDR3 is made up of 13 amino acids.